The clone carrying this T cell receptor (beta chain) was detected once. Its target is unknown. Barcoded TCR alpha and TCR beta cDNA libraries with UMIs came from 5'RACE using constant-segment primers. TCRdb re-called the 5' RACE reads through MiXCR, storing one row per CDR3 protein. The table shows around 410,000 distinct CDR3 sequences, with under 25% occurring only once. The entry originates in a study of T-cell memory formation after mild COVID-19. Study conclusions and caveats: That cross-reactive memory joined was suggested by some responding clones appearing in pre-infection memory. Clones that contracted clustered mainly in CM and EM if CD4+ and in EMRA if CD8+.

CDR3 length: 13 amino acids. Germline V gene sequence: CDR1 SGDLS, CDR2 YYNGEE. V was pared by 3 bases and J by 9 bases, with 10 bases between. Sequences were obtained from PBMCs or a T cell subset sorted from them (not recorded which). The clonotype originates from an adult woman who had mild COVID-19 (a few samples of this study predate the infection). Cell type and time point are not known. V usage is TRBV9 and J usage is TRBJ1-6, with unresolved D. CDR3 coding DNA: TGTGCCAGCAGCGCGGGTTGGAGTTCACCCCTCCACTTT. This codes for CASSAGWSSPLHF.